The source of this T cell receptor (beta chain) is a study of OX40 agonist ivuxolimab in advanced cancers. Overall study context: Three patients showed partial responses: one hepatocellular carcinoma and two cutaneous melanoma cases. Study results and limitations: Averaging showed that CD8+ T cells had more expanded clones than CD4+ did. Antigen specificity of clonally expanded peripheral T cells was not established.

Profiled with immunoSEQ multiplex PCR; TCRdb holds only in-frame clones, not every one. The sample holds about 59,000 clones, 82% seen once. Comment on this clone: Its specificity is not known.

The germline gives CDR1 MNHEY, CDR2 SVGAGI. The junction had 2 bases not matched to a gene; V was cut back by 5 bases and J by 2 bases. The CDR3 runs to 14 residues. This chain uses TRBV6-5 with TRBJ2-1; 8 positions match TRBD2. This clonotype was sampled from an adult with an advanced solid tumor such as melanoma, head and neck, liver or kidney cancer. The source material was CD4+ or CD8+ T cells sorted from blood, sampled in a trial of the OX40 agonist ivuxolimab. This CDR3 reads CASSEGLAYNEQFF. The CDR3 DNA is TGTGCCAGCAGTGAGGGACTAGCCTACAATGAGCAGTTCTTC.